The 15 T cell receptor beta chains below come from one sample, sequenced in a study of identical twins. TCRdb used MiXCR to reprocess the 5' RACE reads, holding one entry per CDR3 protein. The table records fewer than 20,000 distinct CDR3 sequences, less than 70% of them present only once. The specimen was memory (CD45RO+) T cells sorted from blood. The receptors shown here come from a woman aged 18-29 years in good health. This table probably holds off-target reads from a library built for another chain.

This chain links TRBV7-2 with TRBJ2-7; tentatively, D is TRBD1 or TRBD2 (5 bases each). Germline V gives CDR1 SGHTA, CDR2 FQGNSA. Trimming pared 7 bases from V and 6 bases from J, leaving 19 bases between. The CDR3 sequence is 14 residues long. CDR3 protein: CASTIDGATCEQYF. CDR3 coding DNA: TGTGCCAGCACCATTGACGGGGCCACCTGCGAGCAGTACTTC. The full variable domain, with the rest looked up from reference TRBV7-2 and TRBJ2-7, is GAGVSQSPSNKVTEKGKDVELRCDPISGHTALYWYRQSLGQGLEFLIYFQGNSAPDKSGLPSDRFSAERTGGSVSTLTIQRTQQEDSAVYLCASTIDGATCEQYFGPGTRLTVT.

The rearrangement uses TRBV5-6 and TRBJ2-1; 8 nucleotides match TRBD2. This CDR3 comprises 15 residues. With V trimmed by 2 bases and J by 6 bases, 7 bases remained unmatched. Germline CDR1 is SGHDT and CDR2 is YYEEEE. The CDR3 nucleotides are TGTGCCAGCAGCTTCACTAGCGGAACAATCAATGAGCAGTTCTTC. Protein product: CASSFTSGTINEQFF.

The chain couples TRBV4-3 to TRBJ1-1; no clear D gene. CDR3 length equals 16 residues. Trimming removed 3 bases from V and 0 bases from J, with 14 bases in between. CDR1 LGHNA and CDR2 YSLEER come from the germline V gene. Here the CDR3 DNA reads TGCGCCAGCAGCCAGAGCCCCACGGGCCTGAACACTGAAGCTTTCTTT. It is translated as CASSQSPTGLNTEAFF.

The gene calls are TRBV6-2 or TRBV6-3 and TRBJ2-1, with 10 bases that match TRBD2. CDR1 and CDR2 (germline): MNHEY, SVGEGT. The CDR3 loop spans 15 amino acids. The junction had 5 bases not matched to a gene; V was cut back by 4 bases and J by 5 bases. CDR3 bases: TGTGCCAGCAGTTCCGGACTAGCGGACCACAATGAGCAGTTCTTC. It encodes CASSSGLADHNEQFF.

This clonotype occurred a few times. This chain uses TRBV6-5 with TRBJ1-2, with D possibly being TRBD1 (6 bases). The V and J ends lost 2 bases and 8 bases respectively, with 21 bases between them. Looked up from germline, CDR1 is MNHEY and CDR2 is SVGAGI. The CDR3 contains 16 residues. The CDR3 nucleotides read TGTGCCAGCAGTTACACTACACAGGGAAGATCGGACGGCTACACCTTC. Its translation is CASSYTTQGRSDGYTF.

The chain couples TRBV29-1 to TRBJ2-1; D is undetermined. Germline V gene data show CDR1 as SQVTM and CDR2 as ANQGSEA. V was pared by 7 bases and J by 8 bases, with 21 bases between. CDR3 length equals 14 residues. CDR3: CSAPRPEPTDEQFF. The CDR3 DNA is TGCAGCGCCCCAAGACCGGAACCGACGGATGAGCAGTTCTTC.

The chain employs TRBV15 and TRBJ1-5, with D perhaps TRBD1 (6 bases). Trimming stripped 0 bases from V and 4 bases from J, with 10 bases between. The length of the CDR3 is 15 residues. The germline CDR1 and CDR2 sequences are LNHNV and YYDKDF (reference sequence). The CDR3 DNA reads TGTGCCACCAGCAGAGATGCGGGGGCTAATCAGCCCCAGCATTTT. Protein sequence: CATSRDAGANQPQHF.

As DNA, the CDR3 is TGTGCCATCACCCAGGGCCCGAGGGACGAGCAGTACTTC. Its translation: CAITQGPRDEQYF. The chain joins TRBV2 to TRBJ2-7; D possibly uses TRBD1 or TRBD2 (5 bases each). CDR3 size: 13 residues. Trimming cost V 10 bases and J 5 bases, with 18 bases left between them. Germline CDR1 reads SNHLY; CDR2 reads FYNNEI.

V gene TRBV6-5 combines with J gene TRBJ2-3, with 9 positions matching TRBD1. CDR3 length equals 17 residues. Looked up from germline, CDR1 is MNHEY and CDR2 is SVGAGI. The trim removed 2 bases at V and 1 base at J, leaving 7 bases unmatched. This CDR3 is CASSYGQGSYRTDTQYF. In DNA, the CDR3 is TGTGCCAGCAGTTACGGACAGGGGAGTTACCGCACAGATACGCAGTATTTT.

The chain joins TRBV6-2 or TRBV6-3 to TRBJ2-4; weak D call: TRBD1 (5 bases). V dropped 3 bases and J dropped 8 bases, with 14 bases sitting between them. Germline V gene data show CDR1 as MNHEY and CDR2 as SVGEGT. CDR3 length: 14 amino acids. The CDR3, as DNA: TGTGCCAGCAGTTATGCTCGCAGGGCGGACATTCAGTACTTC. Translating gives CASSYARRADIQYF.

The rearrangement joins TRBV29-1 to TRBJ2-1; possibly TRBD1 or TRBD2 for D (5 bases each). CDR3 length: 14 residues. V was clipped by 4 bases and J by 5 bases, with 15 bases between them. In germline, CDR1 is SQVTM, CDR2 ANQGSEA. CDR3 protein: CSVGSGEGHNEQFF. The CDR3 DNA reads TGCAGCGTTGGGAGCGGAGAGGGACACAATGAGCAGTTCTTC.

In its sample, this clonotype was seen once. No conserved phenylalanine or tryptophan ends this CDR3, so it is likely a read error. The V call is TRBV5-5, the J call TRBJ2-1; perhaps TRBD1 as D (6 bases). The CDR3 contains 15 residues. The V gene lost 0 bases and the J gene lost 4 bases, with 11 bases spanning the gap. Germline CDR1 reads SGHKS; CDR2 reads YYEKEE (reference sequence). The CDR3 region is CASSLAGVNYNEQFL. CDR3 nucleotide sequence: TGTGCCAGCAGCTTGGCAGGGGTTAATTACAATGAGCAGTTCTTA.

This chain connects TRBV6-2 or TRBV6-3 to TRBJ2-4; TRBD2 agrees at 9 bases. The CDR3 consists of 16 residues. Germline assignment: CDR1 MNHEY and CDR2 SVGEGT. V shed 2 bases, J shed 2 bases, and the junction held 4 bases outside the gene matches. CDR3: CASSYGGRATKNIQYF. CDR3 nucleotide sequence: TGTGCCAGCAGTTACGGCGGGAGGGCCACCAAAAACATTCAGTACTTC.

CDR3 in DNA: TGTGCCAGTAGTGAGGGACTCGGCTACAATGAGCAGTTCTTC. Amino acids: CASSEGLGYNEQFF. J is TRBJ2-1 and V is TRBV19; D is possibly TRBD2 (6 bases). From germline, CDR1 is LNHDA and CDR2 SQIVND (reference sequence). Between the trimmed V and J ends, which lost 5 bases and 3 bases, there was a span of 11 bases. CDR3 length: 14 residues.

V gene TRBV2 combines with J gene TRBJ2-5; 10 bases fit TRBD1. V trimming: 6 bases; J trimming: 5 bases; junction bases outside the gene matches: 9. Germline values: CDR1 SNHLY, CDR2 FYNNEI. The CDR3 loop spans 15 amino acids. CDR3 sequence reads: CASSADRGRGETQYF. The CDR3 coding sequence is TGTGCCAGCAGCGCTGACAGGGGGCGGGGGGAGACCCAGTACTTC.